Listed below are T cell receptor beta chains from one sample, sequenced in a study of pediatric ulcerative colitis. The protocol was immunoSEQ multiplex PCR, while the TCRdb copy is restricted to in-frame clones and leaves out a portion. The top ten clones hold about 7.6% of a sample with 16,000 or so clones, nearly 80% of them seen once. Source material: gut tissue. These receptors came from a boy younger than 18 who was a control in a study of pediatric ulcerative colitis. CDR3s include the opening cysteine and the closing phenylalanine or tryptophan. Fields, in order: CDR3 protein, CDR3 DNA, clone size, D gene, V gene, J gene. D genes are given only for firm matches. The size field is filled for only some rows; it gives once, few, many or a size class.

CDR3 protein: CASRRDNDQPQHF
CDR3 DNA: TGTGCCAGCCGCCGGGACAATGATCAGCCCCAGCATTTT
clone size: NA
D gene: NA
V gene: TRBV19
J gene: TRBJ1-5

CDR3 protein: CASSEIAGNQPQHF
CDR3 DNA: TGTGCCAGCAGTGAAATCGCAGGGAATCAGCCCCAGCATTTT
clone size: NA
D gene: NA
V gene: TRBV2
J gene: TRBJ1-5

CDR3 protein: CASSSRGSNQPQHF
CDR3 DNA: TGTGCCAGCAGCTCCAGGGGTAGCAATCAGCCCCAGCATTTT
clone size: NA
D gene: NA
V gene: TRBV5-6
J gene: TRBJ1-5

CDR3 protein: CASSPGLSSGNTIYF
CDR3 DNA: TGTGCCAGCAGTCCAGGGTTAAGCTCTGGAAACACCATATATTTT
clone size: few
D gene: NA
V gene: TRBV27
J gene: TRBJ1-3

CDR3 protein: CAISGGAENTEAFF
CDR3 DNA: TGTGCCATCAGTGGGGGGGCAGAGAACACTGAAGCTTTCTTT
clone size: NA
D gene: NA
V gene: TRBV10-3
J gene: TRBJ1-1

CDR3 protein: CASGSDTQYF
CDR3 DNA: TGTGCCTCCGGGTCAGATACGCAGTATTTT
clone size: NA
D gene: NA
V gene: TRBV10-3
J gene: TRBJ2-3

CDR3 protein: CASSVGQGASTDTQYF
CDR3 DNA: TGTGCCAGCAGCGTAGGACAGGGGGCGAGCACAGATACGCAGTATTTT
clone size: NA
D gene: TRBD1
V gene: TRBV9
J gene: TRBJ2-3

CDR3 protein: CASREGIDSRAGREKLFF
CDR3 DNA: TGCGCCAGCAGGGAGGGTATTGACTCACGGGCCGGGCGTGAAAAACTGTTTTTT
clone size: NA
D gene: NA
V gene: TRBV5-1
J gene: TRBJ1-4

CDR3 protein: CASSLMASQETQYF
CDR3 DNA: TGTGCCAGCAGCTTGATGGCTAGCCAAGAGACCCAGTACTTC
clone size: NA
D gene: NA
V gene: TRBV5-4
J gene: TRBJ2-5

CDR3 protein: CASSLEDRVQETQYF
CDR3 DNA: TGCGCCAGCAGCTTGGAGGACAGGGTCCAAGAGACCCAGTACTTC
clone size: once
D gene: TRBD1
V gene: TRBV5-1
J gene: TRBJ2-5

CDR3 protein: CASSLRSPHNSPLHF
CDR3 DNA: TGTGCCAGCAGCCTTCGGAGCCCCCATAATTCACCCCTCCACTTT
clone size: NA
D gene: NA
V gene: TRBV6-6
J gene: TRBJ1-6

CDR3 protein: CASSEGGRTYF
CDR3 DNA: TGTGCCAGCAGTGAAGGGGGTAGGACCTACTTC
clone size: NA
D gene: NA
V gene: TRBV13
J gene: TRBJ2-7

CDR3 protein: CASSLRADTQYF
CDR3 DNA: TGTGCCAGCAGCTTAAGGGCGGATACGCAGTATTTT
clone size: NA
D gene: NA
V gene: TRBV11-3
J gene: TRBJ2-3

CDR3 protein: CASSEALPGSGYEQYF
CDR3 DNA: TGTGCCAGCAGTGAAGCCCTCCCGGGGTCTGGGTACGAGCAGTACTTC
clone size: NA
D gene: NA
V gene: TRBV6-1
J gene: TRBJ2-7

CDR3 protein: CASSYSWAGGLDTQYF
CDR3 DNA: TGTGCCAGCAGTTACTCGTGGGCGGGGGGCCTCGATACGCAGTATTTT
clone size: NA
D gene: TRBD2
V gene: TRBV6-5
J gene: TRBJ2-3

CDR3 protein: CASSVTVNSPTIYF
CDR3 DNA: TGCGCCAGCAGCGTGACAGTCAACTCACCCACCATATATTTT
clone size: NA
D gene: NA
V gene: TRBV5-1
J gene: TRBJ1-3

CDR3 protein: CASSFASASGTYEQYF
CDR3 DNA: TGTGCCAGCAGCTTCGCATCGGCCAGCGGGACTTACGAGCAGTACTTC
clone size: NA
D gene: TRBD2
V gene: TRBV7-2
J gene: TRBJ2-7